The source of this T cell receptor beta chain is a study of spatial heterogeneity in lung cancer. On the study more broadly: Detection of beta-chain sequences consistently exceeded that of alpha-chain sequences.

TCRdb used MiXCR to reprocess the 5' RACE reads, holding one entry per CDR3 protein. The table lists tens of thousands of distinct CDR3 sequences, about an eighth of them singletons. Time point denoted: sample taken at primary tumor resection. No cells were sorted before sequencing. The whole RNA sequenced was extracted from tumor, nontumor lung or frozen PBMC. Donation came from about 72 patients with untreated early-stage non-small cell lung cancer. The V end lost 6 bases, the J end lost 7 bases, and 7 bases lay between the germline ends. The CDR3 loop spans 10 amino acids. Looked up from germline, CDR1 is SQVTM and CDR2 is ANQGSEA.

V and J are TRBV29-1 and TRBJ2-1; D gene unclear. The sequenced sample was PBMCs, obtained at surgery. The origin of this receptor is a male donor with early-stage non-small cell lung cancer. The CDR3 loop reads CSVLGNEQFF. The CDR3 nucleotides read TGCAGCGTGTTGGGAAATGAGCAGTTCTTC.